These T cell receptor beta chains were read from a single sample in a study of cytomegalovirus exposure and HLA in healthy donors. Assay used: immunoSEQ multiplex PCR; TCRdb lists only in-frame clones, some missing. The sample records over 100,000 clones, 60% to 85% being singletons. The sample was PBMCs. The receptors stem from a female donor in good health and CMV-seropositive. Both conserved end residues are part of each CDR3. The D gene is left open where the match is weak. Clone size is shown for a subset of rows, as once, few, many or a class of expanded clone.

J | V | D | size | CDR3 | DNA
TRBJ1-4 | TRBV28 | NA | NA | CASSPDATNEKLFF | TGTGCCAGCAGTCCAGATGCAACTAATGAAAAACTGTTTTTT
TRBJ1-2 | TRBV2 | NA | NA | CASSVDSNYGYTF | TGTGCCAGCAGTGTGGACAGCAACTATGGCTACACCTTC
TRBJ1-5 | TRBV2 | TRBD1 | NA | CASSATGGTQPQHF | TGTGCCAGCAGTGCCACAGGGGGAACTCAGCCCCAGCATTTT
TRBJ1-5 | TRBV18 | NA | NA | CASSPPRSNQPQHF | TGTGCCAGCTCACCACCTCGGTCGAATCAGCCCCAGCATTTT
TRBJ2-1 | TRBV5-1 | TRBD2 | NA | CASRNLISGGENEQFF | TGCGCCAGCAGAAATTTAATTAGCGGGGGGGAGAATGAGCAGTTCTTC
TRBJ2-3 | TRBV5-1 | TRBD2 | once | CASSLARDSGGAADTQYF | TGCGCCAGCAGCTTGGCCAGGGATAGCGGGGGGGCGGCGGATACGCAGTATTTT
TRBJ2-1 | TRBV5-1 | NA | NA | CASSLLADSSYNEQFF | TGCGCCAGCAGCTTGCTAGCGGACAGCTCCTACAATGAGCAGTTCTTC
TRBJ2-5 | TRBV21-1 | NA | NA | CASSTTGQQETQYF | TGTGCCAGCAGCACAACGGGACAGCAAGAGACCCAGTACTTC
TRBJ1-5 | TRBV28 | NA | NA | CASSFGGNQPQHF | TGTGCCAGCAGTTTTGGAGGGAATCAGCCCCAGCATTTT
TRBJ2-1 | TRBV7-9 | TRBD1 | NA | CASSLAGGTGVNEQFF | TGTGCCAGCAGCTTAGCGGGGGGGACAGGGGTCAATGAGCAGTTCTTC
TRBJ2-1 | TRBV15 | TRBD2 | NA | CATSSRPSASGGAGEQFF | TGTGCCACCAGCTCACGCCCCTCGGCTAGCGGGGGGGCCGGTGAGCAGTTCTTC
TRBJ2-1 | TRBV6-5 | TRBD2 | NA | CASSQAGGGVNEQFF | TGTGCCAGCAGCCAAGCGGGAGGGGGGGTCAATGAGCAGTTCTTC
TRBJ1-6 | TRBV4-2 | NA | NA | CASSRQTDNNSPLHF | TGTGCCAGCAGCCGGCAGACAGACAATAATTCACCCCTCCACTTT
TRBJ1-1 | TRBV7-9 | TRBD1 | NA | CASSGTQGRWTEAFF | TGTGCCAGCAGCGGAACACAGGGGCGGTGGACTGAAGCTTTCTTT
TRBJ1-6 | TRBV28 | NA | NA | CASLGQGGSPLHF | TGTGCCAGCCTCGGGCAGGGTGGCTCACCCCTCCACTTT
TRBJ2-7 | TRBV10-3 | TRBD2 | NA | CAIRMGLAGGLSSYEQYF | TGTGCCATCAGAATGGGACTAGCGGGGGGGCTCAGCTCCTACGAGCAGTACTTC
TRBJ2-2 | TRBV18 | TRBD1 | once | CASSPRTGALTGELFF | TGTGCCAGCTCACCACGGACAGGGGCCCTCACCGGGGAGCTGTTTTTT
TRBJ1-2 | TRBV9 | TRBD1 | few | CASSQNRGVVYTF | TGTGCCAGCAGCCAAAACAGGGGCGTAGTCTACACCTTC
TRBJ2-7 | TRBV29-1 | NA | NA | CSVGILYEQYF | TGCAGCGTTGGCATCCTCTACGAGCAGTACTTC
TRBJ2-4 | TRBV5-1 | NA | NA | CASYQPGENIQYF | TGCGCCAGCTACCAACCCGGGGAAAACATTCAGTACTTC
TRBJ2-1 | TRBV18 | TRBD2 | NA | CASSLGLSGSREQFF | TGTGCCAGCTCACTCGGACTAAGCGGGAGTCGAGAGCAGTTCTTC
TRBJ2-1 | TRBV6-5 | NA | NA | CASRLSDEQFF | TGTGCCAGCAGGTTAAGCGATGAGCAGTTCTTC
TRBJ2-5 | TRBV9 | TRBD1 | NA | CASSAGQGQETQYF | TGTGCCAGCAGCGCGGGACAGGGCCAAGAGACCCAGTACTTC
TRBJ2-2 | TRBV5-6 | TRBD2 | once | CASSSRLAGKWTGELFF | TGTGCCAGCAGCTCCCGACTAGCGGGGAAGTGGACCGGGGAGCTGTTTTTT
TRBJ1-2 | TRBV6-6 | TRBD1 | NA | CASSYHPGQQNYGYTF | TGTGCCAGCAGTTACCACCCGGGACAGCAAAACTATGGCTACACCTTC
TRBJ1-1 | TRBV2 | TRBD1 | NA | CARRQGSVNTEAFF | TGTGCCAGAAGACAGGGTAGCGTGAACACTGAAGCTTTCTTT